The 5 T cell receptor beta chains below were found in one sample sequenced in a study of long-term antiretroviral therapy in people with HIV. Survey-level immunoSEQ v3.0 assays were run. TCRdb's table, derived via immunoSEQ multiplex PCR, lists solely in-frame clones and lacks some. The table lists some 21,000 clones, around 79% of them singletons, with about 5% in the top ten. Material: unsorted PBMCs, obtained 0.3 years after starting antiretroviral therapy. These receptors all come from a man aged 50 to 60 with HIV.

This chain joins TRBV4-3 and TRBJ2-1; D remains ambiguous. Germline loops: CDR1 LGHNA, CDR2 YSLEER. V was cut by 0 bases and J by 4 bases, with 16 bases left in between. This CDR3 is 17 amino acids long. This CDR3 reads CASSQDMDGRTYNEQFF. The CDR3, as DNA: TGCGCCAGCAGCCAAGATATGGACGGGCGAACATACAATGAGCAGTTCTTC.

This clone came up once. The V gene is TRBV15, the J gene TRBJ2-1; 9 nucleotides agree with TRBD2. Trimming cost V 10 bases and J 5 bases; bases outside gene matches: 12. From germline, CDR1 is LNHNV and CDR2 YYDKDF (reference sequence). The CDR3 length is 15 residues. As DNA, the CDR3 is TGTGCCATCGCGCCCTGGCTAGCGGGAAACAATGAGCAGTTCTTC. Amino acid sequence: CAIAPWLAGNNEQFF. Complete variable domain (other parts from reference TRBV15 and TRBJ2-1): DAMVIQNPRYQVTQFGKPVTLSCSQTLNHNVMYWYQQKSSQAPKLLFHYYDKDFNNEADTPDNFQSRRPNTSFCFLDIRSPGLGDTAMYLCAIAPWLAGNNEQFFGPGTRLTVL.

This sequence joins TRBV18 and TRBJ2-2; D gene uncertain. CDR3 size: 16 residues. Germline CDR1 reads KGHSH; CDR2 reads LQKENI. V gave up 2 bases and J gave up 3 bases, with 13 bases separating them. CDR3 sequence: CASSPNTNRYTGELFF. In DNA form, the CDR3 reads TGTGCCAGCTCACCAAATACAAACAGATACACCGGGGAGCTGTTTTTT.

The chain links TRBV7-2 to TRBJ2-3; D remains ambiguous. The V and J ends lost 1 base and 4 bases respectively, with 3 bases between them. The germline gives CDR1 SGHTA, CDR2 FQGNSA. The CDR3 runs to 12 residues. The CDR3 spells CASSLEADTQYF. DNA of the CDR3: TGTGCCAGCAGCTTAGAGGCAGATACGCAGTATTTT.

V and J are TRBV25-1 and TRBJ2-4; D may match TRBD1 or TRBD2 (5 bases each). This CDR3 spans 13 amino acids. Between the trimmed V and J ends, which lost 10 bases and 1 base, there was a span of 11 bases. Germline values: CDR1 MGHDK, CDR2 SYGVNS. The CDR3 region has the DNA TGTGCCACCTCCTGGGGGGCCAAAAACATTCAGTACTTC. Its translation is CATSWGAKNIQYF.